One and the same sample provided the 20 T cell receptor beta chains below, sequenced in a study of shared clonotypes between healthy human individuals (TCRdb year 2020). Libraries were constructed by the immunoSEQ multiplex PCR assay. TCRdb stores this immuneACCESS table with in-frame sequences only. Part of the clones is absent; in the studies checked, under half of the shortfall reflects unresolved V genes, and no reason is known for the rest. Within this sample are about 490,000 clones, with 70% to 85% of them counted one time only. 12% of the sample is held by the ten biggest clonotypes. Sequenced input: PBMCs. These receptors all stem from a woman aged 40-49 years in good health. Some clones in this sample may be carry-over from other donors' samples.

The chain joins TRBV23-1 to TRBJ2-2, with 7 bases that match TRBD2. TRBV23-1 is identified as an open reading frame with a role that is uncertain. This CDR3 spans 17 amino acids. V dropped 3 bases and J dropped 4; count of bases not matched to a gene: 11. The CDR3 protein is CASSQHFPGGRTGELFF. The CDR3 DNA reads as TGCGCCAGCAGTCAGCACTTCCCGGGAGGACGCACCGGGGAGCTGTTTTTT.

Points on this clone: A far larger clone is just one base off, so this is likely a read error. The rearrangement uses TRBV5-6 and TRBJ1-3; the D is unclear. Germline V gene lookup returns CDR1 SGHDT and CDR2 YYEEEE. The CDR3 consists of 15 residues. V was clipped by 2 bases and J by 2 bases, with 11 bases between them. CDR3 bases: TGTGCCAGCAGCTTCCTGGGAAGCCCTGGAAACACCATATATTTT. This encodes CASSFLGSPGNTIYF.

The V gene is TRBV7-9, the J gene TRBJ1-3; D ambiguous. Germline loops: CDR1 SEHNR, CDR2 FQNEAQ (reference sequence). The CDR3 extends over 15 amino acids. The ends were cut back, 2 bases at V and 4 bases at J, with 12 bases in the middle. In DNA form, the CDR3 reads TGTGCCAGCAGCTTAAGCCAAAAAACCGGAAACACCATATATTTT. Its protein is CASSLSQKTGNTIYF.

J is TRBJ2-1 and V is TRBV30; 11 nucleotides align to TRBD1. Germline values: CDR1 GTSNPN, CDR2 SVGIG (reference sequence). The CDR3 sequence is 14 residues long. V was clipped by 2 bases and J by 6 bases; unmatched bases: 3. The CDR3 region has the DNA TGTGCCTGGAGTATTGGGACAGGGGGCAATGAGCAGTTCTTC. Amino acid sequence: CAWSIGTGGNEQFF. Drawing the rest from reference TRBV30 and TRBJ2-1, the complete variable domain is SQTIHQWPATLVQPVGSPLSLECTVEGTSNPNLYWYRQAAGRGLQLLFYSVGIGQISSEVPQNLSASRPQDRQFILSSKKLLLSDSGFYLCAWSIGTGGNEQFFGPGTRLTVL.

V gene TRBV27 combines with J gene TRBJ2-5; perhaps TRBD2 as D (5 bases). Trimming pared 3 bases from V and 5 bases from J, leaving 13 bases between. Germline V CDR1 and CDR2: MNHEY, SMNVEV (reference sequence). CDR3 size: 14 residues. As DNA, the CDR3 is TGTGCCAGCAGTTTTCGGGGTACCCAGGAGACCCAGTACTTC. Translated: CASSFRGTQETQYF.

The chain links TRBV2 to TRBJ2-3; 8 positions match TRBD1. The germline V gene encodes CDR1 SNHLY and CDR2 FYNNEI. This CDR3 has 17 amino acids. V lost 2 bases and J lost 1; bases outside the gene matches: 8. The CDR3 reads CASSEKVQGAGTDTQYF. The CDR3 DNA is TGTGCCAGCAGTGAAAAGGTCCAGGGGGCCGGCACAGATACGCAGTATTTT.

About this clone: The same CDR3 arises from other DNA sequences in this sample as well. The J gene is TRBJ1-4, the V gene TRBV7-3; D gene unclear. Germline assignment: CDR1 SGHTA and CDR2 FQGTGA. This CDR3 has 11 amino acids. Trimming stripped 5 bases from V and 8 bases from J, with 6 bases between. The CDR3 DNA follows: TGTGCCAGCAGCCTAAGAGAAAAACTGTTTTTT. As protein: CASSLREKLFF.

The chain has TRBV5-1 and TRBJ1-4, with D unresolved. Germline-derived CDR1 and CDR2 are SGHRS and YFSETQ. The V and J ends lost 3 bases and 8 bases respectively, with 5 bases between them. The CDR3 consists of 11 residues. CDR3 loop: CASSSGEKLFF. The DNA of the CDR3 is TGCGCCAGCAGCTCTGGGGAAAAACTGTTTTTT. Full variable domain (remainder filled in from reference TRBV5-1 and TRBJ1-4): KAGVTQTPRYLIKTRGQQVTLSCSPISGHRSVSWYQQTPGQGLQFLFEYFSETQRNKGNFPGRFSGRQFSNSRSEMNVSTLELGDSALYLCASSSGEKLFFGSGTQLSVL.

The CDR3 sequence: CASSPTGGEKLFF. In nucleotides, the CDR3 is TGTGCCAGCTCACCCACAGGGGGTGAAAAACTGTTTTTT. The rearrangement uses TRBV18 and TRBJ1-4; 8 bases map to TRBD1. The germline V gene has CDR1 KGHSH and CDR2 LQKENI. There are 13 residues in the CDR3. Unmatched junction bases numbered 1, after V lost 3 bases and J lost 7 bases.

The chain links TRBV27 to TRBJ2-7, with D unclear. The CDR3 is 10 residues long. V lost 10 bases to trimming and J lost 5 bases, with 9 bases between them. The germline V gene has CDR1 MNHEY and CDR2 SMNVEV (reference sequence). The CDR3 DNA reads TGTGCCACCCCTTCCAACGAGCAGTACTTC. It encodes CATPSNEQYF.

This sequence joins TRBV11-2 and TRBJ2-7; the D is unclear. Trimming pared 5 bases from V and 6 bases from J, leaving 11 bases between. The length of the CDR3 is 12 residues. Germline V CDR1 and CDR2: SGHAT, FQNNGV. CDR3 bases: TGTGCCAGCAGCCCGACGTTTGGCGAGCAGTACTTC. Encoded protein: CASSPTFGEQYF.

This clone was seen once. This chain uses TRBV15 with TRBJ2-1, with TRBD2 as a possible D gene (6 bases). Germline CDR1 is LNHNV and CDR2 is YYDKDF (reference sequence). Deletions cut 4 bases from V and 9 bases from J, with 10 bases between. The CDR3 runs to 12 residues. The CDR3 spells CATSTPGSEQFF. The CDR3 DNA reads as TGTGCCACCAGCACCCCCGGGAGTGAGCAGTTCTTC.

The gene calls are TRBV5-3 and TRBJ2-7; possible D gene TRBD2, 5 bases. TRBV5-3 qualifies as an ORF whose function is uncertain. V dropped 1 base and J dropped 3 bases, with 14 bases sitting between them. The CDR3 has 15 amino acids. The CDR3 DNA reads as TGTGCCAGAAGCTTGAGGGCGGGTGAACTCTACGAGCAGTACTTC. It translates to CARSLRAGELYEQYF.

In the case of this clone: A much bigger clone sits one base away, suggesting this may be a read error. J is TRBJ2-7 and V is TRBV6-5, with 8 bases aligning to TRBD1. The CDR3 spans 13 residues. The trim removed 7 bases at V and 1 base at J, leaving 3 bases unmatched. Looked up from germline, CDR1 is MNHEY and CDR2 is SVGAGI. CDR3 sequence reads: CASTRTGSYEQYF. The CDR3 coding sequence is TGTGCCAGCACTAGGACAGGGTCCTACGAGCAGTACTTC.

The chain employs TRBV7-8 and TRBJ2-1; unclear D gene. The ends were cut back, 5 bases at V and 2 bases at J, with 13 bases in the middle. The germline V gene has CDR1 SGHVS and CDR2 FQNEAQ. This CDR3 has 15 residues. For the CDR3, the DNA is TGTGCCAGCAGCCCCTTCGAAGGCCCCTACAATGAGCAGTTCTTC. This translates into CASSPFEGPYNEQFF.

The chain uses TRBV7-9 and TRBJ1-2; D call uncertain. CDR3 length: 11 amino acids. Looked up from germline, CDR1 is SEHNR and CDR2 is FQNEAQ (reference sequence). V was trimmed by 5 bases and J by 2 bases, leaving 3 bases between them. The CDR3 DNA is TGTGCCAGCAGCCTAAACTATGGCTACACCTTC. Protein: CASSLNYGYTF.

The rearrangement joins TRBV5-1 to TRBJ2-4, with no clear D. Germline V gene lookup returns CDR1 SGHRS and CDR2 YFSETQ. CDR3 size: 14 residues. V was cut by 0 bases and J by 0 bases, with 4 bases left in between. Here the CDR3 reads CASSLELAKNIQYF. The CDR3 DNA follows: TGCGCCAGCAGCTTGGAGTTAGCCAAAAACATTCAGTACTTC.

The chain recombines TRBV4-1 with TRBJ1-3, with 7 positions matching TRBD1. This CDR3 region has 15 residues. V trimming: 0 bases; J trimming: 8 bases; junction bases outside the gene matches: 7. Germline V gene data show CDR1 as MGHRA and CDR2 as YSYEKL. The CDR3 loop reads CASSQDQGGIDTIYF. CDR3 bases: TGCGCCAGCAGCCAAGATCAAGGGGGCATTGACACCATATATTTT.

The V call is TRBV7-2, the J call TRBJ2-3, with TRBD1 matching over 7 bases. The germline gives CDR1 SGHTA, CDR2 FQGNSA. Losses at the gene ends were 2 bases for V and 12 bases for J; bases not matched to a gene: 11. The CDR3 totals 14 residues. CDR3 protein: CASSLPQVTGTQYF. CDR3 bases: TGTGCCAGCAGCTTACCCCAAGTGACAGGGACCCAGTATTTT.

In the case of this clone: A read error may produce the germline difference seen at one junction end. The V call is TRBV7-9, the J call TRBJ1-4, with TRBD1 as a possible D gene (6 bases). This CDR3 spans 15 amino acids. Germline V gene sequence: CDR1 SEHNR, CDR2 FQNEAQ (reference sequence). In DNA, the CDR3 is TGTGCCAACAGCCCTACAGGGCTGACTAATGAAAAACTGTTTTTT. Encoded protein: CANSPTGLTNEKLFF.